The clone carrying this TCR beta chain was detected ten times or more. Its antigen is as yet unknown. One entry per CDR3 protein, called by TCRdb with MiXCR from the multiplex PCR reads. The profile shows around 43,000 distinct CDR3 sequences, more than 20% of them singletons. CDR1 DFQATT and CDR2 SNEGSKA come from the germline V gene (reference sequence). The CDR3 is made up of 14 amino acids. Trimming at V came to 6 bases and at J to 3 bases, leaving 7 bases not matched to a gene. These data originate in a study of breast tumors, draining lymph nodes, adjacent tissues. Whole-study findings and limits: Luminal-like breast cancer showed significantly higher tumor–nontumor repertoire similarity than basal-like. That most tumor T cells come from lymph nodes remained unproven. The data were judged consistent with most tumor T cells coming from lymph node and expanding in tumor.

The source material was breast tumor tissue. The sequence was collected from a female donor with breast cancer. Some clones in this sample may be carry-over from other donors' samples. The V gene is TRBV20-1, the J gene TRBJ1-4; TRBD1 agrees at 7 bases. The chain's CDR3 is CSARNTGANEKLFF. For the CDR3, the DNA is TGCAGTGCCCGCAACACAGGGGCTAATGAAAAACTGTTTTTT.